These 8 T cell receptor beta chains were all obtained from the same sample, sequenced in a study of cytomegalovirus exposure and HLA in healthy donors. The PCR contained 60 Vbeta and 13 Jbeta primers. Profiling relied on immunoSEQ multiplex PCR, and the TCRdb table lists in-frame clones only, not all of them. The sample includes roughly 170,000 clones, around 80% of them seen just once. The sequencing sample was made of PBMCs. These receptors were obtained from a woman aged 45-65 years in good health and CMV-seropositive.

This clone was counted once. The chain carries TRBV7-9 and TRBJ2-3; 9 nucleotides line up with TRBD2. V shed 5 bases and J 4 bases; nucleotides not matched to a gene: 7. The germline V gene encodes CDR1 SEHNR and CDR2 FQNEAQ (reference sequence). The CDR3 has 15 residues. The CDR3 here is CASSHSGSVADTQYF. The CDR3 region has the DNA TGTGCCAGCAGCCATAGCGGGAGTGTAGCAGATACGCAGTATTTT.

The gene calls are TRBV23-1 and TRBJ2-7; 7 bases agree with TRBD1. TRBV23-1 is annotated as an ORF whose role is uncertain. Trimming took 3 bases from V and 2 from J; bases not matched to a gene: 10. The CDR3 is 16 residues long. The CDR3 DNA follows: TGCGCCAGCAGTCACTTACAGGGGACCTTACCCTACGAGCAGTACTTC. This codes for CASSHLQGTLPYEQYF.

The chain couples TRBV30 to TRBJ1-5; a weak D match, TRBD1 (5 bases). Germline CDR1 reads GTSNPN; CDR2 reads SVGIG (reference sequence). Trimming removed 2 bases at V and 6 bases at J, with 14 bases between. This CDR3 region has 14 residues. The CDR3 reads CAWSPSGGPQPQHF. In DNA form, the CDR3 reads TGTGCCTGGAGTCCTTCGGGGGGTCCTCAGCCCCAGCATTTT.

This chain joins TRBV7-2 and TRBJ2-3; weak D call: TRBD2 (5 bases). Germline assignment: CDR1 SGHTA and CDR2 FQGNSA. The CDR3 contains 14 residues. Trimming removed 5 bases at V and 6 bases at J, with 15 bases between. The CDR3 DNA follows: TGTGCCAGCAGCCGCGTGAGGGTAGGGGATACGCAGTATTTT. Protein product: CASSRVRVGDTQYF.

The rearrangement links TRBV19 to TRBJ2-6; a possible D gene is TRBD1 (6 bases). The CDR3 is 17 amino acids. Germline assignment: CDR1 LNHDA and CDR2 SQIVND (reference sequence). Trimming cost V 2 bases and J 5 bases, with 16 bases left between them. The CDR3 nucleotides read TGTGCCAGTAGTATAACAGTACAGGGAATTAGGGCCAACGTCCTGACTTTC. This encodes CASSITVQGIRANVLTF.

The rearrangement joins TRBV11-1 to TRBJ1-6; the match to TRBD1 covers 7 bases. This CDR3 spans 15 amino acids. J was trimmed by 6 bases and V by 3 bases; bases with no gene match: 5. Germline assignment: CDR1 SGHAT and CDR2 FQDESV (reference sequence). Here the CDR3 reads CASSLAGGINSPLHF. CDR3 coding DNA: TGTGCCAGCAGCTTGGCAGGGGGAATTAATTCACCCCTCCACTTT.

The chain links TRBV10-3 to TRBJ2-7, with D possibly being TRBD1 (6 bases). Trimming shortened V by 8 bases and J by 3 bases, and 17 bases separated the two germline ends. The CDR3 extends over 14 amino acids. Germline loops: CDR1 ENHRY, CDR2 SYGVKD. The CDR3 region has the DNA TGTGCCATCGGTCCGGGACAACTCGACTACGAGCAGTACTTC. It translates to CAIGPGQLDYEQYF.

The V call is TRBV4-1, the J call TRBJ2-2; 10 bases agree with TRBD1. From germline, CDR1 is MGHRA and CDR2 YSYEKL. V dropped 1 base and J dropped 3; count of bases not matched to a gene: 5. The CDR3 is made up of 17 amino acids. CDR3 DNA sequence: TGCGCCAGCAGCCAAGCTCCGGGACAGGGGTACACCGGGGAGCTGTTTTTT. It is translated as CASSQAPGQGYTGELFF.